This TCR beta chain was obtained from a study of T cell clonality in common variable immunodeficiency (dated by TCRdb to about 2015). On the study overall, not on this receptor specifically: Fewer deletions and N-nucleotide insertions were reportedly observed in CVID TCRbeta sequences, and highly modified clones with 13 or more V deletions were reportedly absent from CVID TCRbeta sequences. Despite equal DNA input, controls averaged about 81,820 unique sequences per sample versus about 31,547 in CVID samples. CVID subjects shared fewer TCRbeta clones with each other than healthy controls did (p < 0.0001). TCRbeta clonality was higher in CVID subjects than in healthy controls (t-test p = 0.018), and the increase was most characteristic of about a third of subjects. Patient heterogeneity within the CVID cohort put limits on correlating repertoire features with clinical complications. According to the authors, finding the cause of the higher clonality in CVID would require sequencing the repertoires of T cell subpopulations.

This clone is identified as medium-sized (0.01 to 0.1%). Its specific antigen is unknown. The CDR3 end is not reached by the read, which stops 3 residues before it; the germline J gene fills it in. CVID was diagnosed by standard criteria: serum IgG, IgA and/or IgM reduced below normal range, plus specific antibody deficiency. There were around 44 subjects in the CVID group (approximately 15 female and roughly 30 male), ranging in age from about 9 to 64 years, with a mean age of around 40. Predominantly Caucasian heritage was noted among both the CVID patients and the healthy controls. At the time of study participation, every CVID subject had been on replacement immunoglobulin therapy for at least one year. No CVID subject was ill or taking immunomodulatory or immunosuppressive medication when blood was collected. Heparinized peripheral whole blood samples of roughly 5 to 8 ml were obtained from each donor. Genomic DNA from adults with common variable immune deficiency (CVID) and from healthy adult controls was used for sequencing of TCRbeta CDR3 repertoires. To isolate peripheral blood mononuclear cells, diluted blood was subjected to density centrifugation over Hypaque 1077 or Ficoll-Paque. Genomic DNA was obtained from unsorted mononuclear cells through either Qiagen column purification or a centrifugation-based method.

CVID samples and control samples contributed equivalent amounts of genomic DNA as sequencing input. For every sample, a 60 bp segment covering the rearranged TCRbeta CDR3 region was amplified and then sequenced. TCRbeta amplification used the immunoSEQ assay, a bias-corrected multiplex PCR with high-throughput sequencing. In the authors' own workflow: Every unique nucleotide sequence was considered a clone and was annotated with V, D and J genes, copy number and frequency. Sequences were labeled productive if in frame, and non-productive if out of frame or containing stop codons. As previously described, clonality was calculated on the basis of Shannon's entropy. The predicted amino acid sequences of productive clones were used to derive mean CDR3 Kyte-Doolittle hydropathy. Scaled V gene usage was hierarchically clustered using Manhattan distance and complete linkage with the R hclust function. Clone sharing by CDR3 amino acid sequence was assessed by resampling 12 repertoires per group over 100 rounds. Repertoires were searched for more than 55 published EBV-specific and about 240 published CMV-specific TCRbeta sequences. A couple of CVID samples yielding fewer than 10,000 sequences were excluded from analysis, leaving over 35 CVID repertoires. TCRdb re-hosts the immuneACCESS table, in-frame sequences only. Its copies lack some clones; in the studies checked, an unresolved V gene accounts for under half of them, and the cause for the rest is not known. The V and J calls and clone size are taken from that table; D and trimming were inferred from the DNA. This sample shows approximately 30,000 clones, and none of them turns up only once. The ten most abundant clones make up around 7% of the sample.

CDR1 SQVTM and CDR2 ANQGSEA are derived from the germline V gene. Between the V and J ends, shortened by 3 bases and 5 bases respectively, the junction contains 10 bases. The CDR3 runs 12 residues from the cysteine to the phenylalanine. Part of the CDR3 DNA is given, 27 bases translated from base 1. The chain links TRBV29-1 with TRBJ2-5; possibly the D gene is TRBD2, per 5 matching bases. Sequenced sample: peripheral blood mononuclear cells. This clonotype was obtained from a human donor with common variable immunodeficiency. The DNA read from the CDR3 is TGCAGCGTTGACAAGCGGTCTGAGACC. Translated, this gives CSVDKRSET. The complete CDR3 sequence is CSVDKRSETQYF.